The rows below give T cell receptor beta chains drawn from one sample of a study of T cell repertoires in cytomegalovirus infection. TCRdb processed the reads anew with MiXCR; each CDR3 protein has one entry. The sample lists about 310,000 distinct CDR3 sequences, roughly a sixth seen once, with around 12% in the top ten. Sequenced material: PBMCs. The receptor source for this set is a human donor in good health (CMV status not recorded). Some clones in this sample may be carry-over from other donors' samples. The CDR3 runs from the conserved cysteine through the conserved F or W. A D gene is named only where the DNA matches it firmly. A clone size is listed for some rows: how often the clone was seen (once, few, many), or a class if it is expanded.

>TRBV7-2|TRBJ2-3|many|-
TGTGCCAGCAGCTTAGGTCTTCGGCGGGGCACAGATACGCAGTATTTT
CASSLGLRRGTDTQYF
>TRBV11-2|TRBJ2-4|many|-
TGTGCCAGCAGCGCCGGGACTGCCAAAAACATTCAGTACTTC
CASSAGTAKNIQYF
>TRBV2|TRBJ2-1|-|-
TGTGCCAGCAGTTCTGATGCCCTCTCCTACAATGAGCAGTTCTTC
CASSSDALSYNEQFF
>TRBV4-1|TRBJ2-2|-|TRBD2
TGCGCCAGCAGCCAACAACTAGCGGGGGCCGCGAACACCGGGGAGCTGTTTTTT
CASSQQLAGAANTGELFF
>TRBV4-1|TRBJ1-6|-|-
TGCGCCAGCAGCCAAGCAATTCTACAGGGACGCTATAATTCACCCCTCCACTTT
CASSQAILQGRYNSPLHF
>TRBV6-1|TRBJ1-1|many|TRBD1
TGTGCCAGCAGTTTGGGACAGGGGGTGAACACTGAAGCTTTCTTT
CASSLGQGVNTEAFF
>TRBV10-3|TRBJ1-5|-|TRBD1
TGTGCCATCAGTGCCTCCCGGACAGGGGCCTATAGCAATCAGCCCCAGCATTTT
CAISASRTGAYSNQPQHF
>TRBV20-1|TRBJ1-1|few|-
TGCAGTGCTCGAGTGACAGCCATGAACACTGAAGCTTTCTTT
CSARVTAMNTEAFF
>TRBV5-6|TRBJ2-7|-|TRBD1
TGTGCCAGCAGCTTTAAGACCGGGACAGGGGCCTCCGAGCAGTACTTC
CASSFKTGTGASEQYF
>TRBV6-2/TRBV6-3|TRBJ2-2|-|-
TGTGCCAGCAGCCAACTAGATTTGGGCGGGGAGCTGTTTTTT
CASSQLDLGGELFF
>TRBV2|TRBJ2-3|few|TRBD2
TGTGCCAGCAGTGAAGCGGGACTAGCGATGGCAGATACGCAGTATTTT
CASSEAGLAMADTQYF
>TRBV20-1|TRBJ1-6|many|-
TGCAGTGCTCCCCCAGACAGGCGGAGCTCCTATAATTCACCCCTCCACTTT
CSAPPDRRSSYNSPLHF
>TRBV5-8|TRBJ2-7|-|-
TGTGCCAGCAGCCGCGAGGGGCCCTCCTACGAGCAGTACTTC
CASSREGPSYEQYF
>TRBV19|TRBJ1-5|-|-
TGTGCCAGTAGGATGGGGCATCAGCCCCAGCATTTT
CASRMGHQPQHF
>TRBV6-2/TRBV6-3|TRBJ1-1|-|TRBD1
TGTGCCAGCAGTTACTTTAGGGGGCTGTGGACTGAAGCTTTCTTT
CASSYFRGLWTEAFF
>TRBV7-2|TRBJ2-1|many|-
TGTGCCAGCAGCACATACAGGGAGGGTGAGCAGTTCTTC
CASSTYREGEQFF
>TRBV28|TRBJ2-1|many|-
TGTGCCAGCAGTTTCGCGGGACACTTCTACAATGAGCAGTTCTTC
CASSFAGHFYNEQFF
>TRBV12-3/TRBV12-4|TRBJ2-3|-|-
TGTGCCAGCAGTTCTATCCCCCTCGGGCCGAGCACCTCCAACACAGATACGCAGTATTTT
CASSSIPLGPSTSNTDTQYF
>TRBV20-1|TRBJ2-1|few|TRBD2
TGCAGTGCCTCGGGACTAGCGGGAGTTCTTTCCTACAATGAGCAGTTCTTC
CSASGLAGVLSYNEQFF
>TRBV19|TRBJ1-2|many|TRBD1
TGTGCCAGTGTAGCGGACAGGGGGCTGAATGGCTACACCTTC
CASVADRGLNGYTF
>TRBV6-2/TRBV6-3|TRBJ2-1|-|TRBD1
TGTGCCAGCAGTCAGGGGACAGGGGGCTTGGGGCAGTTCTTC
CASSQGTGGLGQFF
>TRBV20-1|TRBJ1-5|-|-
TGCAGTGCTAGAGACTCGGAGGGGGATACGGCATATCAGCCCCAGCATTTT
CSARDSEGDTAYQPQHF
>TRBV28|TRBJ1-2|few|TRBD1
TGTGCCAGCAGTCCCGACAGGGTTCGACACTATGGCTACACCTTC
CASSPDRVRHYGYTF
>TRBV2|TRBJ1-5|-|TRBD1
TGTGCCAGTGACAGGGGAAGCAATCAGCCCCAGCATTTT
CASDRGSNQPQHF
>TRBV20-1|TRBJ1-1|few|-
TGCAGTGCTAGGCCGCAGGGTGGATACACTGAAGCTTTCTTT
CSARPQGGYTEAFF
>TRBV20-1|TRBJ2-3|-|-
TGCAGTGCTAGAGATCCTAGCGCGGGTAGGGGGGATACGCAGTATTTT
CSARDPSAGRGDTQYF
>TRBV7-3|TRBJ2-3|many|-
TGTGCCAGCAGCTTAAAGGGGGGCCCAGATACGCAGTATTTT
CASSLKGGPDTQYF
>TRBV7-9|TRBJ1-1|-|TRBD1
TGTGCCAGCAGCGGCAGACAGGGTCGATTGTGGGGGGTCACTGAAGCTTTCTTT
CASSGRQGRLWGVTEAFF
>TRBV4-1|TRBJ1-2|many|-
TGCGCCAGCAGCCAAGCCCCCCCAGGGAGGGGCTATGGCTACACCTTC
CASSQAPPGRGYGYTF
>TRBV19|TRBJ2-1|-|-
TGTGCCAGTAGTAAGGACCGGGGTCACAATGAGCAGTTCTTC
CASSKDRGHNEQFF
>TRBV20-1|TRBJ2-3|few|TRBD2
TGCAGTGCTAGAGGAGCGGGGGCCAAAAGCACAGATACGCAGTATTTT
CSARGAGAKSTDTQYF
>TRBV3-1|TRBJ1-1|-|TRBD1
TGTGCCAGCAGCCAAGGGGACAGGCGGGCAAACACTGAAGCTTTCTTT
CASSQGDRRANTEAFF
>TRBV28|TRBJ2-5|-|TRBD2
TGTGCCAGCAGTTCCGCGGGGGGAATGAACCGGGAGACCCAGTACTTC
CASSSAGGMNRETQYF
>TRBV7-9|TRBJ1-2|many|TRBD1
TGTGCCAGCAGCTTAATCCGGGACAGGGGGCCGGACTATGGCTACACCTTC
CASSLIRDRGPDYGYTF
>TRBV28|TRBJ1-1|-|-
TGTGCCAGCACTCCCTGGGGGTCTGAAGCTTTCTTT
CASTPWGSEAFF